What follows are 20 T cell receptor beta chains derived from one specimen sequenced in a study of cytomegalovirus exposure and HLA in healthy donors. This table comes from immunoSEQ multiplex PCR, and its TCRdb copy is limited to in-frame clones, with some not included. The data hold 150,000 to 200,000 clones, with 86% observed a single time. The material sequenced was PBMCs. These receptors were obtained from a man between 18 and 29 years old in good health and CMV-seropositive.

J is TRBJ2-1 and V is TRBV18; D gene ambiguous. Trimming left V 2 bases short and J 3 bases short, with 8 bases between. The CDR3 is made up of 14 amino acids. Germline V gives CDR1 KGHSH, CDR2 LQKENI. CDR3 in amino acids: CASSPIGDYNEQFF. The CDR3 DNA reads as TGTGCCAGCTCACCAATAGGAGACTACAATGAGCAGTTCTTC.

CDR3 loop: CASSLVAGAETQYF. CDR3 DNA: TGTGCCAGCAGTTTAGTTGCAGGGGCAGAGACCCAGTACTTC. The V and J genes are TRBV27 and TRBJ2-5; weak D call: TRBD1 (6 bases). CDR1 is MNHEY and CDR2 is SMNVEV in the germline V gene (reference sequence). V was shortened by 2 bases and J by 4 bases, with 11 bases between the two germline ends. The CDR3 is 14 residues long.

This clone is a singleton in its sample. The chain recombines TRBV4-1 with TRBJ2-7; 8 bases fit TRBD2. This CDR3 has 16 amino acids. Germline V gene data show CDR1 as MGHRA and CDR2 as YSYEKL. V shed 3 bases and J 4 bases; nucleotides not matched to a gene: 11. The CDR3 nucleotides are TGCGCCAGCAGCCAGGACGCGGGGGGCGATGGGTACGAGCAGTACTTC. Protein: CASSQDAGGDGYEQYF.

V and J are TRBV28 and TRBJ2-7; D may be TRBD1 (6 bases). The length of the CDR3 is 12 residues. Trimming took 6 bases from V and 4 from J, leaving 10 bases between them. Germline V gives CDR1 MDHEN, CDR2 SYDVKM. The DNA of the CDR3 is TGTGCCAGCAGGCAGACAGGTTACGAGCAGTACTTC. Amino acid sequence: CASRQTGYEQYF.

V is TRBV5-1 and J is TRBJ1-1, with 9 bases aligning to TRBD1. The germline CDR1 and CDR2 sequences are SGHRS and YFSETQ. The trim removed 5 bases at V and 5 bases at J, leaving 7 bases unmatched. This CDR3 spans 14 amino acids. CDR3 in amino acids: CASRKQGAGTEAFF. The CDR3 DNA reads TGCGCCAGCAGGAAACAGGGGGCAGGTACTGAAGCTTTCTTT.

J is TRBJ2-7 and V is TRBV11-2, with TRBD1 identical over 11 bases. V lost 3 bases and J lost 3; bases outside the gene matches: 4. This CDR3 comprises 15 residues. Germline V gene data show CDR1 as SGHAT and CDR2 as FQNNGV. The CDR3 nucleotides read TGTGCCAGCAGCTTCGGGACAGGGGGTGGCTACGAGCAGTACTTC. Encoded protein: CASSFGTGGGYEQYF.

This chain links TRBV4-1 with TRBJ2-7, with a weak D call TRBD2 (7 bases). The CDR3 covers 15 residues. V shed 4 bases and J shed 4 bases, with 17 bases lying between them. Per germline, CDR1 MGHRA and CDR2 YSYEKL. The CDR3 reads CASSLGLAGAYEQYF. CDR3 bases: TGCGCCAGCAGCCTGGGACTGGCGGGGGCATACGAGCAGTACTTC.

The genes are TRBV5-1 and TRBJ2-7, with TRBD2 as a possible D gene (6 bases). This CDR3 has 13 amino acids. Between the trimmed V and J ends, which lost 7 bases and 2 bases, there was a span of 13 bases. From germline, CDR1 is SGHRS and CDR2 YFSETQ. The CDR3 bases are TGCGCCAGCCGGGGGACGGGGACCTACGAGCAGTACTTC. It encodes CASRGTGTYEQYF.

A note on this clone: The CDR3 carries no conserved terminal phenylalanine or tryptophan, so it likely arises from a read error. V and J are TRBV5-1 and TRBJ1-2; TRBD1 matches 8 bases. With V trimmed by 1 base and J by 6 bases, 5 bases remained unmatched. The CDR3 loop spans 14 amino acids. Germline-derived CDR1 and CDR2 are SGHRS and YFSETQ. The chain's CDR3 is CASSLSDRGDGYTS. CDR3 coding DNA: TGCGCCAGCAGCTTGTCCGACAGGGGAGATGGCTACACCTCC.

The sample holds a few counts of this clone. The chain uses TRBV7-9 and TRBJ2-1, with 7 bases that match TRBD2. CDR1 and CDR2 from the germline V gene are SEHNR and FQNEAQ (reference sequence). There are 15 residues in the CDR3. J gave up 6 bases and V 3 bases, and 8 bases lay outside the gene matches. The CDR3 loop is CASSFWLSGGNEQFF. The DNA for the CDR3 is TGTGCCAGCAGCTTTTGGCTTTCGGGGGGCAATGAGCAGTTCTTC.

V gene TRBV5-6 combines with J gene TRBJ1-1, with 9 bases identical to TRBD1. Trimming took 0 bases from V and 2 from J; bases not matched to a gene: 5. Germline V gives CDR1 SGHDT, CDR2 YYEEEE. CDR3 length: 16 residues. CDR3 region: CASSLAYRGLNTEAFF. The CDR3 DNA is TGTGCCAGCAGCTTGGCTTACAGGGGGCTCAACACTGAAGCTTTCTTT.

The J gene is TRBJ1-2, the V gene TRBV4-1; 10 nucleotides line up with TRBD1. This CDR3 spans 15 amino acids. CDR1 is MGHRA and CDR2 is YSYEKL in the germline V gene. Trimming cost V 1 base and J 7 bases; bases outside gene matches: 6. CDR3 residues: CASSQGDRGFAGYTF. In DNA, the CDR3 is TGCGCCAGCAGCCAAGGGGACAGGGGATTTGCTGGCTACACCTTC.

The chain has TRBV11-1 and TRBJ2-3, with a possible D match to TRBD2 (6 bases). V was clipped by 1 base and J by 0 bases, with 17 bases between them. Germline loops: CDR1 SGHAT, CDR2 FQDESV (reference sequence). The CDR3 covers 18 residues. Here the CDR3 DNA reads TGTGCCAGCAGCTTAGTTGGGACTCGACCCTCTAGCACAGATACGCAGTATTTT. Residues: CASSLVGTRPSSTDTQYF.

This clone was counted a single time. This chain links TRBV10-3 with TRBJ2-3, with 11 bases aligning to TRBD2. The V gene's germline CDR1 is ENHRY and CDR2 SYGVKD. This CDR3 region has 19 residues. V shed 7 bases, J shed 1 base, and the junction held 16 bases outside the gene matches. The CDR3 sequence is CAIKVASGGSQRGTDTQYF. CDR3 nucleotides: TGTGCCATCAAAGTGGCTAGCGGGGGGTCTCAGCGGGGCACAGATACGCAGTATTTT.

CDR3: CAISGKDGDTEAFF. The DNA of the CDR3 is TGTGCCATCAGTGGGAAAGACGGGGACACTGAAGCTTTCTTT. The chain links TRBV10-3 to TRBJ1-1; D not certain. CDR3 length: 14 amino acids. Germline loops: CDR1 ENHRY, CDR2 SYGVKD. V lost 4 bases and J lost 3, with 12 bases in between.

The genes are TRBV6-5 and TRBJ1-5, with TRBD1 identical over 7 bases. The length of the CDR3 is 13 residues. Germline lookup yields CDR1 MNHEY and CDR2 SVGAGI. Trimming took 4 bases from V and 5 from J; bases not matched to a gene: 2. CDR3 loop: CASSFQGDQPQHF. The CDR3, as DNA: TGTGCCAGCAGTTTCCAGGGGGATCAGCCCCAGCATTTT.

The V call is TRBV9, the J call TRBJ2-1, with 10 positions matching TRBD2. The V gene's germline CDR1 is SGDLS and CDR2 YYNGEE. The CDR3 length is 15 residues. The J segment lost 6 bases and the V segment lost 6 bases, leaving 9 bases of the junction unmatched. Here the CDR3 DNA reads TGTGCCAGCACTACGGGTAGCGGGGGGTTCAATGAGCAGTTCTTC. Its protein is CASTTGSGGFNEQFF.

This rearrangement joins TRBV5-4 to TRBJ2-2, with a possible D match to TRBD1 (5 bases). The CDR3 consists of 16 residues. Looked up from germline, CDR1 is SGHNT and CDR2 is YYREEE (reference sequence). V lost 0 bases and J lost 1, with 10 bases in between. This CDR3 is CASSLDRRWNTGELFF. The CDR3, as DNA: TGTGCCAGCAGCTTGGACAGGCGATGGAACACCGGGGAGCTGTTTTTT. Variable domain in full (rest from reference TRBV5-4 and TRBJ2-2): ETGVTQSPTHLIKTRGQQVTLRCSSQSGHNTVSWYQQALGQGPQFIFQYYREEENGRGNFPPRFSGLQFPNYSSELNVNALELDDSALYLCASSLDRRWNTGELFFGEGSRLTVL.

The V call is TRBV7-9, the J call TRBJ1-4; D possibly corresponds to TRBD1 (5 bases). Germline V gene lookup returns CDR1 SEHNR and CDR2 FQNEAQ (reference sequence). V lost 1 base to trimming and J lost 8 bases, with 17 bases between them. The CDR3 totals 16 residues. The CDR3 sequence: CASSLGIGGVGEKLFF. CDR3 nucleotide sequence: TGTGCCAGCAGCTTAGGCATCGGGGGTGTCGGGGAAAAACTGTTTTTT. Complete variable domain (other parts from reference TRBV7-9 and TRBJ1-4): DTGVSQNPRHKITKRGQNVTFRCDPISEHNRLYWYRQTLGQGPEFLTYFQNEAQLEKSRLLSDRFSAERPKGSFSTLEIQRTEQGDSAMYLCASSLGIGGVGEKLFFGSGTQLSVL.

The V call is TRBV4-1, the J call TRBJ2-3; 9 bases are a match to TRBD2. CDR1 is MGHRA and CDR2 is YSYEKL in the germline V gene. The CDR3 covers 14 residues. V trimming: 3 bases; J trimming: 4 bases; junction bases outside the gene matches: 2. The CDR3 region is CASSQRTSADTQYF. CDR3 nucleotides: TGCGCCAGCAGCCAGCGGACTAGCGCAGATACGCAGTATTTT.